Each of the 21 T cell receptor beta chains below was sequenced from the same sample in a study of control samples from healthy donors and cancer patients. Profiling relied on immunoSEQ multiplex PCR, and the TCRdb table lists in-frame clones only, not all of them. The table shows just under 150,000 clones, with about nine tenths occurring only once. The sequencing sample was made of blood. These receptor sequences come from a man aged 25-45 years in good health.

The chain has TRBV7-9 and TRBJ2-1, with D unresolved. Trimming stripped 3 bases from V and 8 bases from J, with 17 bases between. The CDR3 consists of 15 residues. Germline V gene lookup returns CDR1 SEHNR and CDR2 FQNEAQ (reference sequence). CDR3 nucleotide sequence: TGTGCCAGCAGCTTCCGATCGCAACGGAGCGATGAGCAGTTCTTC. This encodes CASSFRSQRSDEQFF.

This clone is a singleton in its sample. Distinct nucleotide sequences in the sample also encode this CDR3. The chain combines TRBV15 with TRBJ2-7, with D hard to call. Germline loops: CDR1 LNHNV, CDR2 YYDKDF (reference sequence). The germline V and J ends were trimmed by 1 base and 4 bases, with 2 bases remaining between them. The CDR3 totals 11 residues. CDR3 loop: CATSRGYEQYF. In DNA form, the CDR3 reads TGTGCCACCAGCAGAGGTTACGAGCAGTACTTC.

This chain links TRBV7-3 with TRBJ2-1; D could derive from TRBD1 or TRBD2 (5 bases each). CDR1 and CDR2 from the germline V gene are SGHTA and FQGTGA. Between the trimmed V and J ends, which lost 2 bases and 2 bases, there was a span of 10 bases. The CDR3 loop spans 15 amino acids. CDR3 nucleotides: TGTGCCAGCAGCTTAGGCAGGGACCCCTACAATGAGCAGTTCTTC. Protein: CASSLGRDPYNEQFF.

CDR3 in DNA: TGTGCCAGTAGTAACGGACTGAACTACGAGCAGTACTTC. Translated, it gives CASSNGLNYEQYF. This rearrangement joins TRBV19 to TRBJ2-7; perhaps TRBD2 as D (5 bases). Trimming left V 4 bases short and J 3 bases short, with 10 bases between. The CDR3 spans 13 residues. The germline CDR1 and CDR2 sequences are LNHDA and SQIVND (reference sequence).

This clone was seen once. This chain joins TRBV21-1 and TRBJ1-6. TRBV21-1 is a documented pseudogene. This CDR3 spans 15 amino acids. The CDR3 coding sequence is TGTGCCAGCAGCGCACCGAAAAACCCGAATTCACCCCTCCACTTT. Amino acids: CASSAPKNPNSPLHF.

This rearrangement joins TRBV5-1 to TRBJ1-1, with TRBD1 matching over 7 bases. V lost 4 bases, J lost 1 base, and 7 bases stayed unmatched. CDR1 is SGHRS, CDR2 YFSETQ, per germline. This CDR3 region has 15 residues. The CDR3 sequence: CASSLLGTANTEAFF. CDR3 coding DNA: TGCGCCAGCAGCCTTCTGGGGACAGCGAACACTGAAGCTTTCTTT.

The CDR3 region is CASSLRGQDEQYF. The CDR3 DNA reads TGTGCCAGCAGCCTCAGGGGGCAGGACGAGCAGTACTTC. This chain joins TRBV7-8 and TRBJ2-7; TRBD1 matches at 8 bases. The CDR3 spans 13 residues. Germline loops: CDR1 SGHVS, CDR2 FQNEAQ. V was pared by 5 bases and J by 5 bases, with 5 bases of the junction left unmatched.

The V call is TRBV15, the J call TRBJ1-4; D is perhaps TRBD1 (6 bases). V lost 3 bases, J lost 8 bases, and 16 bases lay in between. Germline-derived CDR1 and CDR2 are LNHNV and YYDKDF (reference sequence). This CDR3 is 15 amino acids long. CDR3 protein: CATSRFTGLSEKLFF. CDR3 nucleotides: TGTGCCACCAGCAGGTTTACAGGGTTATCAGAAAAACTGTTTTTT. Together with reference TRBV15 and TRBJ1-4, the CDR3 gives the full variable domain: DAMVIQNPRYQVTQFGKPVTLSCSQTLNHNVMYWYQQKSSQAPKLLFHYYDKDFNNEADTPDNFQSRRPNTSFCFLDIRSPGLGDTAMYLCATSRFTGLSEKLFFGSGTQLSVL.

The chain uses TRBV30 and TRBJ2-3; D may be TRBD2 (5 bases). The CDR3 has 16 residues. V gave up 2 bases and J gave up 1 base, with 16 bases separating them. From germline, CDR1 is GTSNPN and CDR2 SVGIG (reference sequence). CDR3 nucleotides: TGTGCCTGGAGTATAGGGCTAGCTTGGGGCACAGATACGCAGTATTTT. This sequence encodes CAWSIGLAWGTDTQYF.

In its sample, this clone was seen once. The V and J genes are TRBV11-2 and TRBJ1-6; a possible D gene is TRBD1 (5 bases). The CDR3 extends over 15 amino acids. The germline gives CDR1 SGHAT, CDR2 FQNNGV. Trimming cost V 4 bases and J 10 bases, with 17 bases left between them. CDR3 loop: CASSSHRQGGSPLHF. The CDR3 nucleotides are TGTGCCAGCAGCTCACACCGTCAGGGTGGGTCACCCCTCCACTTT. The entire variable domain, with the rest obtained from reference TRBV11-2 and TRBJ1-6, is as follows: EAGVAQSPRYKIIEKRQSVAFWCNPISGHATLYWYQQILGQGPKLLIQFQNNGVVDDSQLPKDRFSAERLKGVDSTLKIQPAKLEDSAVYLCASSSHRQGGSPLHFGNGTRLTVT.

The chain joins TRBV28 to TRBJ1-2; TRBD1 aligns across 7 bases. The germline V gene encodes CDR1 MDHEN and CDR2 SYDVKM. Trimming cost V 5 bases and J 4 bases; bases outside gene matches: 4. CDR3 size: 13 residues. The CDR3 sequence is CASSQQGFYGYTF. The CDR3 region has the DNA TGTGCCAGCAGTCAACAGGGGTTCTATGGCTACACCTTC.

This chain uses TRBV7-8 with TRBJ2-7; the match to TRBD2 covers 13 bases. Trimming at V came to 4 bases and at J to 4 bases, leaving 4 bases not matched to a gene. Germline loops: CDR1 SGHVS, CDR2 FQNEAQ. This CDR3 spans 15 amino acids. CDR3 protein: CASSSTSGGSYEQYF. CDR3 nucleotide sequence: TGTGCCAGCAGCTCGACTAGCGGGGGGAGTTACGAGCAGTACTTC.

This clone was seen once. The rearrangement uses TRBV5-1 and TRBJ1-1; TRBD1 is a possible D gene (5 bases). CDR3 length equals 15 residues. Germline CDR1 is SGHRS and CDR2 is YFSETQ. Trimming removed 0 bases from V and 10 bases from J, with 19 bases in between. This CDR3 reads CASSLEGRKGLGAFF. CDR3 nucleotides: TGCGCCAGCAGCTTGGAGGGGCGGAAGGGCCTAGGAGCTTTCTTT.

The J gene is TRBJ2-2, the V gene TRBV5-4; 15 nucleotides agree with TRBD2. The V and J ends lost 4 bases and 2 bases, in that order; junction bases with no gene match: 9. The V gene's germline CDR1 is SGHNT and CDR2 YYREEE (reference sequence). This CDR3 is 19 amino acids long. The CDR3 loop reads CASSHPGLAGGQNTGELFF. The CDR3, as DNA: TGTGCCAGCAGCCATCCGGGACTAGCGGGGGGCCAAAACACCGGGGAGCTGTTTTTT.

The chain recombines TRBV7-3 with TRBJ1-3, with TRBD1 matching over 7 bases. Germline lookup yields CDR1 SGHTA and CDR2 FQGTGA. After removal of 5 bases from V and 4 bases from J, the junction contained 8 bases not matched to a gene. The CDR3 covers 15 residues. DNA of the CDR3: TGTGCCAGCAGCCCACCGGGACAGAAGGGAAACACCATATATTTT. It encodes CASSPPGQKGNTIYF.

The chain uses TRBV2 and TRBJ2-7, with 8 bases that match TRBD2. This CDR3 spans 14 amino acids. Per the germline V gene, CDR1 is SNHLY and CDR2 is FYNNEI. Trimming at V came to 5 bases and at J to 3 bases, leaving 6 bases not matched to a gene. CDR3 region: CASSSGLEDYEQYF. The CDR3 DNA reads as TGTGCCAGCAGTTCGGGACTAGAAGACTACGAGCAGTACTTC.

J is TRBJ2-2 and V is TRBV28; TRBD2 matches 9 bases. J gave up 2 bases and V 4 bases, and 5 bases lay outside the gene matches. The V gene's germline CDR1 is MDHEN and CDR2 SYDVKM. The CDR3 covers 16 residues. Written as DNA, the CDR3 is TGTGCCAGCAGTTCCAGCGGGGGGCCCAACACCGGGGAGCTGTTTTTT. It yields the protein CASSSSGGPNTGELFF.

The CDR3 bases are TGCGCCAGCAGCTTGGGGGTGGCAGGGATAGCCTACGAGCAGTACTTC. This translates into CASSLGVAGIAYEQYF. V and J are TRBV5-1 and TRBJ2-7, with TRBD1 as a possible D gene (5 bases). V shed 0 bases and J shed 2 bases, with 15 bases lying between them. CDR3 length: 16 residues. The V gene's germline CDR1 is SGHRS and CDR2 YFSETQ.

This rearrangement joins TRBV7-2 to TRBJ2-6; D unresolved. The V and J ends lost 5 bases and 0 bases respectively, with 20 bases between them. CDR1 SGHTA and CDR2 FQGNSA come from the germline V gene. CDR3 length equals 19 residues. In nucleotides, the CDR3 is TGTGCCAGCAGCCGGCCGGGTGGCGCCTCCAGCTCTGGGGCCAACGTCCTGACTTTC. It specifies CASSRPGGASSSGANVLTF.

In this sample, this clone turned up a few times. V gene TRBV5-1 combines with J gene TRBJ2-7, with a possible D match to TRBD2 (6 bases). Trimming removed 5 bases at V and 5 bases at J, with 14 bases between. Germline CDR1 is SGHRS and CDR2 is YFSETQ. This CDR3 contains 13 residues. CDR3 DNA sequence: TGCGCCAGCAGGGGGGGACCGGACCACGAGCAGTACTTC. Its translation: CASRGGPDHEQYF.

The chain links TRBV2 to TRBJ2-7; D remains ambiguous. The V end was cut by 0 bases, the J end by 5 bases, with 8 bases between. Per the germline V gene, CDR1 is SNHLY and CDR2 is FYNNEI. The CDR3 extends over 13 amino acids. CDR3 amino acids: CASSEAVNNEQYF. CDR3 DNA sequence: TGTGCCAGCAGTGAAGCCGTTAATAACGAGCAGTACTTC.